This T cell receptor (beta chain) was sequenced in a study of blood T cells in healthy people across ages. V was shortened by 2 bases and J by 0 bases, with 16 bases between the two germline ends. The CDR3 totals 17 residues. Germline V gene lookup returns CDR1 KGHSY and CDR2 FQNENV. Primed by a sample-barcoded 5' primer and a J-beta primer mix, a second PCR proceeded for 7 to 11 cycles. Every cDNA molecule carried a tag from a template-switch adaptor bearing 12 random nucleotides. TCRdb itself ran the 5' RACE reads through MiXCR, one entry per CDR3 protein. The table has about 930,000 distinct CDR3 sequences, roughly 29% seen once. The same specimen was also included in a second study, on T cells of mothers and their children.

This chain uses TRBV16 with TRBJ1-1; perhaps TRBD1 as D (6 bases). Sequencing was performed on blood. The receptor comes from a woman aged 40 to 50 in good health. The CDR3 DNA reads TGTGCCAGCAGCCAAAAAAGACAGGCCAATCTGAACACTGAAGCTTTCTTT. This encodes CASSQKRQANLNTEAFF.